The 31 T cell receptor beta chains below come from one sample, sequenced in a study of OX40 agonist ivuxolimab in advanced cancers. Libraries were prepared by immunoSEQ multiplex PCR; TCRdb keeps only in-frame clonotypes and omits some of them. The sample shows roughly 110,000 clones, approximately 89% of them seen only once. The input for sequencing was CD4+ or CD8+ T cells sorted from blood, taken in a trial of the OX40 agonist ivuxolimab. The receptor set was obtained from an adult with an advanced solid tumor such as melanoma, head and neck, liver or kidney cancer.

The chain is built from TRBV5-5 and TRBJ1-3; the match to TRBD1 covers 8 bases. The ends lost 4 bases at V and 2 bases at J; junction bases unmatched: 2. The CDR3 has 14 amino acids. Per germline, CDR1 SGHKS and CDR2 YYEKEE (reference sequence). CDR3 bases: TGTGCCAGCAGCCTACAGGGGGCTGGAAACACCATATATTTT. Encoded protein: CASSLQGAGNTIYF.

The chain joins TRBV27 to TRBJ1-3, with a tentative D call TRBD1 (5 bases). The germline V gene encodes CDR1 MNHEY and CDR2 SMNVEV (reference sequence). V dropped 4 bases and J dropped 4 bases, with 11 bases sitting between them. The CDR3 has 14 residues. This CDR3 reads CASSSGTGGNTIYF. CDR3 bases: TGTGCCAGCAGTTCCGGGACGGGGGGAAACACCATATATTTT.

In this sample, this clone turned up once. V gene TRBV7-9 combines with J gene TRBJ1-4; D is ambiguous. Germline V lookup: CDR1 SEHNR, CDR2 FQNEAQ (reference sequence). V was trimmed by 7 bases and J by 7 bases, leaving 10 bases between them. CDR3 length equals 12 residues. The CDR3 DNA follows: TGTGCCAGCACCCCTTATCGTGAAAAACTGTTTTTT. This encodes CASTPYREKLFF.

The V and J genes are TRBV7-9 and TRBJ1-2; TRBD1 might be the D (6 bases). This CDR3 contains 15 residues. V lost 3 bases to trimming and J lost 9 bases, with 20 bases between them. CDR1 SEHNR and CDR2 FQNEAQ come from the germline V gene (reference sequence). The CDR3 coding sequence is TGTGCCAGCAGCTTGGCCGAGGTAACAGGGTCGCGCTACACCTTC. Its protein is CASSLAEVTGSRYTF.

V is TRBV5-6 and J is TRBJ1-1; D is unclear. CDR3 length: 12 amino acids. CDR1 and CDR2 (germline): SGHDT, YYEEEE. V was shortened by 4 bases and J by 7 bases, with 11 bases between the two germline ends. The CDR3 protein is CASSPNGNEAFF. The CDR3 coding sequence is TGTGCCAGCAGCCCCAACGGCAATGAAGCTTTCTTT.

V is TRBV5-8 and J is TRBJ2-1; 9 bases map to TRBD1. The CDR3 runs to 15 residues. Germline values: CDR1 SGHTS, CDR2 YDEGEE. V lost 2 bases, J lost 4 bases, and 4 bases stayed unmatched. CDR3 loop: CASSLEDRGYNEQFF. DNA of the CDR3: TGTGCCAGCAGCTTAGAGGACAGGGGATACAATGAGCAGTTCTTC.

This chain links TRBV6-5 with TRBJ2-2, with D hard to call. The CDR3 extends over 14 amino acids. Trimming took 4 bases from V and 6 from J, leaving 12 bases between them. Germline CDR1 MNHEY, CDR2 SVGAGI. CDR3 sequence reads: CASSSVFFPGELFF. For the CDR3, the DNA is TGTGCCAGCAGTTCCGTATTTTTCCCCGGGGAGCTGTTTTTT.

The V call is TRBV12-5, the J call TRBJ2-7; no reliable D call. V was shortened by 0 bases and J by 0 bases, with 12 bases between the two germline ends. Germline values: CDR1 LGHNT, CDR2 FRNRAP. This CDR3 has 16 residues. The CDR3 DNA follows: TGTGCTAGTGGTTTGGTAAGGAACAGCCTCTCCTACGAGCAGTACTTC. Protein: CASGLVRNSLSYEQYF.

The gene calls are TRBV9 and TRBJ2-5, with 13 bases identical to TRBD2. Looked up from germline, CDR1 is SGDLS and CDR2 is YYNGEE. This CDR3 comprises 18 residues. The ends lost 0 bases at V and 3 bases at J; junction bases unmatched: 8. Here the CDR3 DNA reads TGTGCCAGCAGCGTAGGGACTAGCGGGAGCTTGGGGGAAGAGACCCAGTACTTC. This codes for CASSVGTSGSLGEETQYF.

The chain employs TRBV20-1 and TRBJ1-1, with a tentative D call TRBD1 (6 bases). V lost 3 bases, J lost 10 bases, and 12 bases lay in between. The CDR3 sequence is 11 residues long. Germline CDR1 DFQATT, CDR2 SNEGSKA (reference sequence). The CDR3 sequence: CSASRDKGAFF. Written as DNA, the CDR3 is TGCAGTGCTAGCCGGGACAAGGGAGCTTTCTTT.

The chain carries TRBV5-6 and TRBJ1-5; 8 positions agree with TRBD1. Trimming cost V 2 bases and J 4 bases; bases outside gene matches: 8. This CDR3 has 16 amino acids. The germline gives CDR1 SGHDT, CDR2 YYEEEE. The CDR3 bases are TGTGCCAGCAGCTTATTTGGGGACAGGTCAAATCAGCCCCAGCATTTT. Encoded protein: CASSLFGDRSNQPQHF. Supplemented by reference TRBV5-6 and TRBJ1-5, the full variable domain reads DAGVTQSPTHLIKTRGQQVTLRCSPKSGHDTVSWYQQALGQGPQFIFQYYEEEERQRGNFPDRFSGHQFPNYSSELNVNALLLGDSALYLCASSLFGDRSNQPQHFGDGTRLSIL.

The rearrangement joins TRBV15 to TRBJ2-3; maybe TRBD1 (5 bases). The CDR3 spans 12 residues. The V end lost 1 base, the J end lost 10 bases, and 9 bases lay between the germline ends. CDR1 and CDR2 from the germline V gene are LNHNV and YYDKDF (reference sequence). CDR3 residues: CATSRGRGPQYF. DNA for the CDR3: TGTGCCACCAGCAGAGGTAGGGGTCCGCAGTATTTT.

The V gene is TRBV19, the J gene TRBJ2-7, with D possibly TRBD1 on 6 matching bases. V lost 2 bases and J 5 bases, leaving 10 bases between the germline ends. This CDR3 has 13 amino acids. Per germline, CDR1 LNHDA and CDR2 SQIVND (reference sequence). The CDR3, as DNA: TGTGCCAGTAGTATACAGGGGTCCAACGAGCAGTACTTC. Residues: CASSIQGSNEQYF.

The chain recombines TRBV12-5 with TRBJ2-2; a weak D match, TRBD1 (5 bases). The CDR3 length is 19 residues. Germline V gene sequence: CDR1 LGHNT, CDR2 FRNRAP. Between the trimmed V and J ends, which lost 0 bases and 1 base, there was a span of 18 bases. The CDR3 loop reads CASGLVRPKTAQNTGELFF. CDR3 coding DNA: TGTGCTAGTGGTTTGGTACGACCTAAGACAGCGCAGAACACCGGGGAGCTGTTTTTT. Variable domain in full (rest from reference TRBV12-5 and TRBJ2-2): DARVTQTPRHKVTEMGQEVTMRCQPILGHNTVFWYRQTMMQGLELLAYFRNRAPLDDSGMPKDRFSAEMPDATLATLKIQPSEPRDSAVYFCASGLVRPKTAQNTGELFFGEGSRLTVL.

This rearrangement joins TRBV6-5 to TRBJ1-3; D is uncertain. V was shortened by 6 bases and J by 0 bases, with 9 bases between the two germline ends. CDR3 length equals 14 residues. From germline, CDR1 is MNHEY and CDR2 SVGAGI. The CDR3 coding sequence is TGTGCCAGCAGCAGACTCCGCTCTGGAAACACCATATATTTT. This sequence encodes CASSRLRSGNTIYF.

This chain links TRBV28 with TRBJ2-1; tentative D call: TRBD2 (6 bases). The CDR3 is made up of 17 amino acids. Germline values: CDR1 MDHEN, CDR2 SYDVKM. V lost 2 bases and J lost 0, with 14 bases in between. This chain's CDR3 is CASSLIAGLTSYNEQFF. Here the CDR3 DNA reads TGTGCCAGCAGTTTAATCGCCGGACTAACCTCCTACAATGAGCAGTTCTTC.

The chain joins TRBV15 to TRBJ1-5, with D perhaps TRBD1 (6 bases). CDR1 LNHNV and CDR2 YYDKDF come from the germline V gene (reference sequence). The CDR3 has 18 residues. V lost 0 bases and J lost 2, with 17 bases in between. The CDR3 loop reads CATSRDYIAGEGNQPQHF. The CDR3 region has the DNA TGTGCCACCAGCAGAGATTACATCGCAGGGGAAGGCAATCAGCCCCAGCATTTT.

J is TRBJ2-5 and V is TRBV18; possible D gene TRBD2, 6 bases. The CDR3 extends over 14 amino acids. V was cut by 0 bases and J by 5 bases, with 10 bases left in between. The germline V gene has CDR1 KGHSH and CDR2 LQKENI. The CDR3 DNA sequence: TGTGCCAGCTCACCACCGGAGGGTTCGGAGACCCAGTACTTC. It specifies CASSPPEGSETQYF.

This chain connects TRBV28 to TRBJ1-2; 7 bases line up with TRBD1. The J segment lost 3 bases and the V segment lost 4 bases, leaving 11 bases of the junction unmatched. The length of the CDR3 is 16 residues. Germline V gene lookup returns CDR1 MDHEN and CDR2 SYDVKM. The CDR3 bases are TGTGCCAGCAGTTCCGCCCTCCACAGGGGAGACTATGGCTACACCTTC. Protein: CASSSALHRGDYGYTF.

The rearrangement joins TRBV28 to TRBJ2-3; D gene uncertain. The germline V gene has CDR1 MDHEN and CDR2 SYDVKM. V lost 8 bases and J lost 2, with 11 bases in between. This CDR3 comprises 13 residues. The CDR3 is CASAGYFTDTQYF. The CDR3 DNA follows: TGTGCCAGCGCTGGTTATTTCACAGATACGCAGTATTTT.

This clone was recorded a few times. V and J are TRBV19 and TRBJ2-7, with D maybe TRBD1 (6 bases). V was cut by 6 bases and J by 4 bases, with 19 bases left in between. CDR3 length: 15 amino acids. The germline gives CDR1 LNHDA, CDR2 SQIVND (reference sequence). Here the CDR3 reads CASRTQGRLGYEQYF. The CDR3, as DNA: TGTGCCAGTAGGACACAGGGTAGGTTGGGGTACGAGCAGTACTTC.

The J gene is TRBJ2-7, the V gene TRBV9; possible D gene TRBD2, 6 bases. This CDR3 is built from 15 residues. Trimming removed 3 bases from V and 3 bases from J, with 16 bases in between. From germline, CDR1 is SGDLS and CDR2 YYNGEE. The CDR3 DNA reads as TGTGCCAGCAGCGAAACTAGCTCGCCCCTCTACGAGCAGTACTTC. Translated, it gives CASSETSSPLYEQYF.

The V call is TRBV14, the J call TRBJ2-4, with D possibly being TRBD1 (7 bases). The CDR3 is 16 amino acids. Germline lookup yields CDR1 SGHDN and CDR2 FVKESK. Deletions cut 0 bases from V and 2 bases from J, with 11 bases between. The CDR3 DNA is TGTGCCAGCAGCCAAGATCCAGGGGGGACCAAAAACATTCAGTACTTC. Translated: CASSQDPGGTKNIQYF.

The chain recombines TRBV7-9 with TRBJ2-5, with TRBD2 matching 7 bases. Looked up from germline, CDR1 is SEHNR and CDR2 is FQNEAQ (reference sequence). V shed 1 base and J 2 bases; nucleotides not matched to a gene: 4. CDR3 length: 15 residues. The CDR3 sequence: CASSLGDYPQETQYF. The CDR3 coding sequence is TGTGCCAGCAGCTTAGGGGACTACCCTCAAGAGACCCAGTACTTC.

The chain couples TRBV6-5 to TRBJ1-1, with TRBD1 matching 7 bases. The trim removed 4 bases at V and 3 bases at J, leaving 5 bases unmatched. Germline V gene sequence: CDR1 MNHEY, CDR2 SVGAGI. This CDR3 spans 14 amino acids. This chain's CDR3 is CASSSVQGYTEAFF. In DNA, the CDR3 is TGTGCCAGCAGTTCCGTACAGGGGTACACTGAAGCTTTCTTT.

Comments on this clone: One end of the junction varies from germline; a read error may be responsible. This chain uses TRBV7-2 with TRBJ2-1; 9 nucleotides match TRBD2. The CDR3 is 14 residues long. Per germline, CDR1 SGHTA and CDR2 FQGNSA. The CDR3 sequence is CASRLAGAVNEQFF. The CDR3 bases are TGTGCCAGCAGATTAGCGGGAGCAGTCAATGAGCAGTTCTTC.

DNA for the CDR3: TGTGCCAGCAGCTTAGGGGCAGCGAACACCGGGGAGCTGTTTTTT. Translated, it gives CASSLGAANTGELFF. The gene calls are TRBV7-8 and TRBJ2-2; D not resolved. V was pared by 1 base and J by 0 bases, with 6 bases between. Germline CDR1 is SGHVS and CDR2 is FQNEAQ. The CDR3 spans 15 residues.

This clone appeared a few times. The V gene is TRBV5-4, the J gene TRBJ2-1, with 9 bases that match TRBD2. This CDR3 has 14 amino acids. Germline V lookup: CDR1 SGHNT, CDR2 YYREEE (reference sequence). V was pared by 5 bases and J by 10 bases, with 10 bases of the junction left unmatched. CDR3 amino acids: CASRRGTSLGEQFF. The CDR3 bases are TGTGCCAGCAGGAGAGGGACTAGCTTAGGCGAGCAGTTCTTC.

The chain couples TRBV2 to TRBJ1-1, with a tentative D call TRBD1 (6 bases). Trimming stripped 5 bases from V and 1 base from J, with 11 bases between. The V gene's germline CDR1 is SNHLY and CDR2 FYNNEI. The CDR3 is made up of 14 amino acids. CDR3 protein: CASSLQGPNTEAFF. CDR3 DNA sequence: TGTGCCAGCAGTCTACAGGGTCCGAACACTGAAGCTTTCTTT.

This chain joins TRBV6-5 and TRBJ2-1; possibly TRBD2 for D (6 bases). The germline V gene encodes CDR1 MNHEY and CDR2 SVGAGI. The CDR3 has 15 amino acids. Trimming pared 9 bases from V and 12 bases from J, leaving 27 bases between. The CDR3 loop reads CASSGGTDRGKTQFF. As DNA, the CDR3 is TGTGCCAGTTCGGGCGGGACCGACCGTGGGAAAACGCAGTTCTTC.

V usage is TRBV7-2 and J usage is TRBJ2-7; D gene ambiguous. V gave up 0 bases and J gave up 5 bases, with 8 bases separating them. CDR3 size: 13 residues. From germline, CDR1 is SGHTA and CDR2 FQGNSA. CDR3 in amino acids: CASSLAESHEQYF. Written as DNA, the CDR3 is TGTGCCAGCAGCTTAGCGGAAAGCCACGAGCAGTACTTC.